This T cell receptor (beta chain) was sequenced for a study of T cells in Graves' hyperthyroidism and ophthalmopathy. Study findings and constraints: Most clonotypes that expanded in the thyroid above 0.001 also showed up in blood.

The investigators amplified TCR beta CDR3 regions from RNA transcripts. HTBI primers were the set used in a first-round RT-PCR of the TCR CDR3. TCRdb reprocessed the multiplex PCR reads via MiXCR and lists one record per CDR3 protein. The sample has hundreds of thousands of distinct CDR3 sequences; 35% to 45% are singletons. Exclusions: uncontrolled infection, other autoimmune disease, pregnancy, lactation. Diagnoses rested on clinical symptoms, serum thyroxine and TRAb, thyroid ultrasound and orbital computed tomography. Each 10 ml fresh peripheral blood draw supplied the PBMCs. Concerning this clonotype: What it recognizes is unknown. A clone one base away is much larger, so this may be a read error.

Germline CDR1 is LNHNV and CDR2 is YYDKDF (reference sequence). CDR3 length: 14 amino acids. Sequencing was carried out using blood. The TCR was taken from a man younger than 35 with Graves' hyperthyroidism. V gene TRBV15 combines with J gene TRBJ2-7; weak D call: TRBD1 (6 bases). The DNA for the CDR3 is TGTGCCACCAGCAGCGGTCTTACAGGGTCCGAGCGGTACTTC. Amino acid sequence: CATSSGLTGSERYF.